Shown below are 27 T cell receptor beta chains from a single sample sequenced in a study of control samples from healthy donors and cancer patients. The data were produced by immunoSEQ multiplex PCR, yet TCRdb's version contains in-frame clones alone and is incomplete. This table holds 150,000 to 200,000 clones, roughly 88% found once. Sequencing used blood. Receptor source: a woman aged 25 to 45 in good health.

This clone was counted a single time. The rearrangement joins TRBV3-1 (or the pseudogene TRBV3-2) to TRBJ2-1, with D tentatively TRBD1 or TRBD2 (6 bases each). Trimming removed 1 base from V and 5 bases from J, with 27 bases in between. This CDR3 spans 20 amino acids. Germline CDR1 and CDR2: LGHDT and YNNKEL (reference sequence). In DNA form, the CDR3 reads TGTGCCAGCAGCCAAGTGGCCAACTACCGGGGGCTCCTTCCACACAATGAGCAGTTCTTC. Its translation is CASSQVANYRGLLPHNEQFF.

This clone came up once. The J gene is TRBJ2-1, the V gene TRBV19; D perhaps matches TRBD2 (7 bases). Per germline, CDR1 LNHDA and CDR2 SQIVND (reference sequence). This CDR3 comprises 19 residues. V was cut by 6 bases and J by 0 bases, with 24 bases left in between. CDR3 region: CASRLGGGGLTISYNEQFF. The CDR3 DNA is TGTGCCAGTAGACTAGGAGGCGGGGGCTTAACGATCTCCTACAATGAGCAGTTCTTC.

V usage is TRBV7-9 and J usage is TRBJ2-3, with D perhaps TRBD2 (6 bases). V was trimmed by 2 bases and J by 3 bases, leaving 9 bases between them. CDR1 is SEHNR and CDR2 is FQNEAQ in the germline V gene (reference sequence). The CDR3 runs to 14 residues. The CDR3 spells CASSLIGGTDTQYF. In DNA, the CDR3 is TGTGCCAGCAGCTTAATCGGGGGTACAGATACGCAGTATTTT.

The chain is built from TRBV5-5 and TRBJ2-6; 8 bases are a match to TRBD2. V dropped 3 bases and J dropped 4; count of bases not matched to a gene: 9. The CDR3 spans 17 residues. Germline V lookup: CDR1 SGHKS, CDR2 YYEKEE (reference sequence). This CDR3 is CASSSGREGSGANVLTF. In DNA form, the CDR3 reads TGTGCCAGCAGCTCCGGGAGGGAGGGGTCCGGGGCCAACGTCCTGACTTTC.

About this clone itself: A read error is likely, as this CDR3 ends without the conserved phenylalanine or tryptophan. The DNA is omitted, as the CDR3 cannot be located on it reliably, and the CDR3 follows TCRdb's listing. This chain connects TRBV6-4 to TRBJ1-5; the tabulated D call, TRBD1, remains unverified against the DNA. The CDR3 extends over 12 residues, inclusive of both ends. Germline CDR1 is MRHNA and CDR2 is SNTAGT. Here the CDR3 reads CASTHGDRVMVI.

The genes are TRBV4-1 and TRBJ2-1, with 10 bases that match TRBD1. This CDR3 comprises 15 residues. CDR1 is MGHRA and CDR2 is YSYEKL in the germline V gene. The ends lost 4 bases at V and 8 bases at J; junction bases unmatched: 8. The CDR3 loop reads CASSPGTGDLDEQFF. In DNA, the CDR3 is TGCGCCAGCAGCCCCGGGACAGGGGATCTCGATGAGCAGTTCTTC.

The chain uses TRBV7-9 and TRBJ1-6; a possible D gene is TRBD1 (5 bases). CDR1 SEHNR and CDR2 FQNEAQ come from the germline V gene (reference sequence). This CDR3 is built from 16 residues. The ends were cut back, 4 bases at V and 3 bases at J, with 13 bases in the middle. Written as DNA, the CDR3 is TGTGCCAGCAGCTCGCTGGGGGGTGGCTATAATTCACCCCTCCACTTT. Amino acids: CASSSLGGGYNSPLHF.

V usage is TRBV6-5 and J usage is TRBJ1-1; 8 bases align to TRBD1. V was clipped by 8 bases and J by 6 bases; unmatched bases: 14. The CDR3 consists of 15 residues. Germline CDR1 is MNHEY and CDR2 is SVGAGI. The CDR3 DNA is TGTGCCAGCGATGAAAACGACAGGGGTGGGGCTGAAGCTTTCTTT. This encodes CASDENDRGGAEAFF.

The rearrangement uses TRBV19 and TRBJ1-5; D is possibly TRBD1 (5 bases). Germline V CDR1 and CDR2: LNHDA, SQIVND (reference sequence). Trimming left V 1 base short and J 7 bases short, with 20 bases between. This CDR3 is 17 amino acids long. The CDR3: CASSIVGVEGLNQPQHF. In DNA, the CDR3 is TGTGCCAGTAGTATAGTCGGGGTAGAGGGGCTTAACCAGCCCCAGCATTTT.

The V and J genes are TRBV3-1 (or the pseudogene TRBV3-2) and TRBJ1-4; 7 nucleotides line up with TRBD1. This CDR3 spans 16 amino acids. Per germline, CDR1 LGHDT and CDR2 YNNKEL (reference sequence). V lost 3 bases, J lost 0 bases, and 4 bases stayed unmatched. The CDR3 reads CASSHRTGATNEKLFF. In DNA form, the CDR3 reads TGTGCCAGCAGCCACCGGACAGGAGCAACTAATGAAAAACTGTTTTTT.

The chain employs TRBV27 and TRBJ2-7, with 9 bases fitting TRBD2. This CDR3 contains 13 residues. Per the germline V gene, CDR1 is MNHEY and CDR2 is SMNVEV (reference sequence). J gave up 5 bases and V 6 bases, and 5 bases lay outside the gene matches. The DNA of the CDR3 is TGTGCCAGCAGGGGTAGCGGGAGAGACGAGCAGTACTTC. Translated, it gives CASRGSGRDEQYF.

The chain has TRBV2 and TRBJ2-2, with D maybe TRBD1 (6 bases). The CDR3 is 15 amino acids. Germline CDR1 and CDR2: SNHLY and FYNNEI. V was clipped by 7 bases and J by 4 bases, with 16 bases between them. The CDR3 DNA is TGTGCCAGCACGGGTCAGGGGATGACCACCGGGGAGCTGTTTTTT. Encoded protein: CASTGQGMTTGELFF.

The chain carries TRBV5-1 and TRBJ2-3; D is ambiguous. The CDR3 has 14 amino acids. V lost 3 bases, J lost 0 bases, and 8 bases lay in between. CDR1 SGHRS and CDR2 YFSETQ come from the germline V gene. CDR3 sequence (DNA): TGCGCCAGCAGCTACTCCGATAGCACAGATACGCAGTATTTT. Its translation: CASSYSDSTDTQYF.

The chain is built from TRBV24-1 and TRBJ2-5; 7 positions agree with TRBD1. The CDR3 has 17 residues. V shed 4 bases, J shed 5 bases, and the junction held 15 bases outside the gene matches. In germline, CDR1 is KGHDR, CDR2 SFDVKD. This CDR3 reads CATSDASGQPGVETQYF. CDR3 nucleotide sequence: TGTGCCACCAGTGACGCTTCGGGACAGCCTGGGGTTGAGACCCAGTACTTC.

For the CDR3, the DNA is TGTGCCAGCAGCTTAGACAGGGGTACGACTGAAGCTTTCTTT. Translating gives CASSLDRGTTEAFF. The chain joins TRBV11-2 to TRBJ1-1, with TRBD1 as a possible D gene (6 bases). CDR3 size: 14 residues. Trimming removed 0 bases from V and 5 bases from J, with 10 bases in between. The germline CDR1 and CDR2 sequences are SGHAT and FQNNGV.

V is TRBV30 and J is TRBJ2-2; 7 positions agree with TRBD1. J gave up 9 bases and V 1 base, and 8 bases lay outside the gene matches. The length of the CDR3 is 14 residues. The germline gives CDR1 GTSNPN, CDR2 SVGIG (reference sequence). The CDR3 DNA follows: TGTGCCTGGAGTGCCCGACAGGGACACCGGGAGCTGTTTTTT. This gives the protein CAWSARQGHRELFF.

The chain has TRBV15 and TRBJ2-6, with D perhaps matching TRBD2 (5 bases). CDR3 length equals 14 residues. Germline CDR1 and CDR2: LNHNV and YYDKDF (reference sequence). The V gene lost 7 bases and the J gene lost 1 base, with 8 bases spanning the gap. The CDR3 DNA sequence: TGTGCCACCAACCCGGGGTCTGGGGCCAACGTCCTGACTTTC. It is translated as CATNPGSGANVLTF.

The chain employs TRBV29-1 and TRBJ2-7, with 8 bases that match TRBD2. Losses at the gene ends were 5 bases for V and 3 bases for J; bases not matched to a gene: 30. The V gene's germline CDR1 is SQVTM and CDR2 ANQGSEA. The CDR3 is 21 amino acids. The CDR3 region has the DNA TGCAGCGTTCGGGGGGGGACCCTCAATACCCCCTCCCCTACACTCTACTACGAGCAGTACTTC. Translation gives CSVRGGTLNTPSPTLYYEQYF.

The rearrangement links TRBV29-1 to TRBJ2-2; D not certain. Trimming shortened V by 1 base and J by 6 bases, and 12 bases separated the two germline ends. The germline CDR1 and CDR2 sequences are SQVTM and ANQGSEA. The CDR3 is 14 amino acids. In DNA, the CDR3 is TGCAGCGTTGAAGTAGGCCGTGGCGCCGGGGAGCTGTTTTTT. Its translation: CSVEVGRGAGELFF.

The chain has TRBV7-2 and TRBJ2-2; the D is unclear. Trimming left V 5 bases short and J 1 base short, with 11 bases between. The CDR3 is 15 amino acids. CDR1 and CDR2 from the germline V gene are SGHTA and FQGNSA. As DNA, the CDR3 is TGTGCCAGCAGCCGGACCGAAATGAACACCGGGGAGCTGTTTTTT. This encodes CASSRTEMNTGELFF.

The CDR3 DNA sequence: TGTGCCACCACCTCGAGGGCGGGACTAGATAGAGATACGCAGTATTTT. Translating gives CATTSRAGLDRDTQYF. The chain has TRBV15 and TRBJ2-3, with 8 bases matching TRBD2. The CDR3 sequence is 16 residues long. With V trimmed by 7 bases and J by 5 bases, 14 bases remained unmatched. Germline V gene lookup returns CDR1 LNHNV and CDR2 YYDKDF (reference sequence).

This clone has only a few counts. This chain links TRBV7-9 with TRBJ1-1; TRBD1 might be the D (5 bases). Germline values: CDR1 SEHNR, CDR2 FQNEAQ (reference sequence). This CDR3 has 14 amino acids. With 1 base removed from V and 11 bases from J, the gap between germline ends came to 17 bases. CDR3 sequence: CASSLGGAGTWAFF. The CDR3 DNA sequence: TGTGCCAGCAGCTTAGGAGGGGCAGGGACGTGGGCTTTCTTT.

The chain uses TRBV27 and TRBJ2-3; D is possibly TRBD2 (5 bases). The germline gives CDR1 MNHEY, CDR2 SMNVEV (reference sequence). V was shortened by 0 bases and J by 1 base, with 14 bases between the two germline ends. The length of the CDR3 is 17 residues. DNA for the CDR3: TGTGCCAGCAGTTTATCTAGTCGGCGGGCGGGCACAGATACGCAGTATTTT. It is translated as CASSLSSRRAGTDTQYF.

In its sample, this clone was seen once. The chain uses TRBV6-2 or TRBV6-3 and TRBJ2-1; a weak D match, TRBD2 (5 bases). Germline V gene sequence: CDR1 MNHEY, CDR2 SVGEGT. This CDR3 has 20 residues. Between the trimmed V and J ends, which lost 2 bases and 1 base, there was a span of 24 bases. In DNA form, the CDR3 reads TGTGCCAGCAGTTACAACCGGGGAGACACCTCCACGAGGTCCTACAATGAGCAGTTCTTC. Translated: CASSYNRGDTSTRSYNEQFF.

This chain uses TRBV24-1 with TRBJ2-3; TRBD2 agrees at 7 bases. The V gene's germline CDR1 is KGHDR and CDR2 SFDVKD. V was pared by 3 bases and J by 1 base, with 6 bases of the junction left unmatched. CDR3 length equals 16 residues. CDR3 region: CATSDRPSGRTDTQYF. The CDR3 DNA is TGTGCCACCAGTGATCGACCTAGCGGACGCACAGATACGCAGTATTTT.

The CDR3 here is CATSDSGFYGGADTQYF. CDR3 in DNA: TGTGCCACCAGTGATTCGGGTTTTTACGGGGGGGCAGATACGCAGTATTTT. This sequence joins TRBV24-1 and TRBJ2-3, with 8 bases fitting TRBD2. The CDR3 loop spans 17 amino acids. The junction had 10 bases not matched to a gene; V was cut back by 2 bases and J by 4 bases. Germline CDR1 KGHDR, CDR2 SFDVKD.

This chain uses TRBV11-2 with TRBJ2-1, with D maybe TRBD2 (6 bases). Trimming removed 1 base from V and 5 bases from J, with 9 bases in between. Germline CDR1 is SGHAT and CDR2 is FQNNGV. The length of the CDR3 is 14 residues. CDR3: CASSLVGGDNEQFF. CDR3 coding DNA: TGTGCCAGCAGCTTAGTGGGAGGTGACAATGAGCAGTTCTTC. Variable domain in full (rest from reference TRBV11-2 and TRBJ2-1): EAGVAQSPRYKIIEKRQSVAFWCNPISGHATLYWYQQILGQGPKLLIQFQNNGVVDDSQLPKDRFSAERLKGVDSTLKIQPAKLEDSAVYLCASSLVGGDNEQFFGPGTRLTVL.